The clone carrying this T cell receptor beta chain was detected once. Generated by immunoSEQ multiplex PCR, the TCRdb table keeps only in-frame clones and is missing some. The sample yields around 220,000 clones, roughly 80% seen once. The data belong to a study of blood T cell repertoires in COVID-19. Germline-derived CDR1 and CDR2 are MNHEY and SMNVEV (reference sequence). Trimming shortened V by 4 bases and J by 4 bases, and 10 bases separated the two germline ends. CDR3 length: 13 amino acids. The sample comprised peripheral blood. The chain carries TRBV27 and TRBJ1-2; a weak D match, TRBD1 (5 bases). This sequence was found in an elderly woman with acute or convalescent COVID-19. The CDR3 spells CASSSDIRYGYTF. In nucleotides, the CDR3 is TGTGCCAGCAGTTCGGACATACGCTATGGCTACACCTTC.